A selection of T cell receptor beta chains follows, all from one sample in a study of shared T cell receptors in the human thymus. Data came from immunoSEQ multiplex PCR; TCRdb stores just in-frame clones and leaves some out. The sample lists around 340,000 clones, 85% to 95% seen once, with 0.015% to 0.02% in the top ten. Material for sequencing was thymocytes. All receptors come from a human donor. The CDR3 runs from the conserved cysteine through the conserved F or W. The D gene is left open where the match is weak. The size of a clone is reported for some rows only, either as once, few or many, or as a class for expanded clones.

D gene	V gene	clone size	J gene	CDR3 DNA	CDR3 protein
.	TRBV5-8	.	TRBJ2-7	TGTGCCAGCAGCTTTCTCGGGCACGAGCAGTACTTC	CASSFLGHEQYF
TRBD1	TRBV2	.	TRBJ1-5	TGTGCCAGCAGTGTGAAAGGGGACAGACTCCCAAAATTGGGCAATCAGCCCCAGCATTTT	CASSVKGDRLPKLGNQPQHF
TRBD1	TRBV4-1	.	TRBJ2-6	TGCGCCAGCAGCCAAGTCAATAATACAGGGGAACCCTCTGGGGCCAACGTCCTGACTTTC	CASSQVNNTGEPSGANVLTF
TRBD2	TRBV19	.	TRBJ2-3	TGTGCCAGTGGACTAGCCCCGACAGATACGCAGTATTTT	CASGLAPTDTQYF
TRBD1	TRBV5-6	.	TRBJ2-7	TGTGCCAGCAGCCCACTCCGGGACAGGGCCCTCTACGAGCAGTACTTC	CASSPLRDRALYEQYF
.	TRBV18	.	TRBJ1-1	TGTGCCAGCTCACCTAGGCGGGGGGCGGGCACTGAAGCTTTCTTT	CASSPRRGAGTEAFF
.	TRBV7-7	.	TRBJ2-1	TGTGCTAGCAGCTTAAGGTTAGAGGGGCACAATGAGCAGTTCTTC	CASSLRLEGHNEQFF
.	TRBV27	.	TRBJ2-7	TGTGCCAGCAGTTTATCGATGGGGTACGAGCAGTACTTC	CASSLSMGYEQYF
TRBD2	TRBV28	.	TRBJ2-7	TGTGCCAGCAGTTTGGGACTAGCTTGGGGGGACGAGCAGTACTTC	CASSLGLAWGDEQYF
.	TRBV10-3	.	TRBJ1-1	TGTGCCATAAGTGAGGAAGGGTCCATGAACACTGAAGCTTTCTTT	CAISEEGSMNTEAFF
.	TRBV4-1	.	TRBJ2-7	TGCGCCAGCAGCCAAAGGGGCCACGAGCAGTACTTC	CASSQRGHEQYF
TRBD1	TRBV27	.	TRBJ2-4	TGTGCCAGCAGTTTAAAGAGAGGGGGCATCGAAAACATTCAGTACTTC	CASSLKRGGIENIQYF
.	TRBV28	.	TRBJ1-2	TGTGCCAGCAGGTTAGGAAGCGGGGGGGTGAACTATGGCTACACCTTC	CASRLGSGGVNYGYTF
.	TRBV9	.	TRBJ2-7	TGTGCCAGCAGCGGCGCAGGGAGGGAGCAGTACTTC	CASSGAGREQYF
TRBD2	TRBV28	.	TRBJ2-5	TGTGCCAGCAGTTTATATAGGGGAGGGCAAGAGACCCAGTACTTC	CASSLYRGGQETQYF
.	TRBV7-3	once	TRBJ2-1	TGTGCCAGCAGCTTAAAGGGCGAGAAAAGGGCTGGGGTCAATGAGCAGTTCTTC	CASSLKGEKRAGVNEQFF
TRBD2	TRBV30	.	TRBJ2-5	TGTGCCTGGAGGTGGACAGAACCTGACGGACTAGCGGAGCACGGGACCCAGTACTTC	CAWRWTEPDGLAEHGTQYF
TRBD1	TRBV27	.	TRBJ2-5	TGTGCCAGCACCAAAGGGGGGACAGGGGCGACCCAGTACTTC	CASTKGGTGATQYF
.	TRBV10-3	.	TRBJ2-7	TGTGCCATCAGTGAGTCGACAGGCCCAAGAGTGGGCTATTACGAGCAGTACTTC	CAISESTGPRVGYYEQYF
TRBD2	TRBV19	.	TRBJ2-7	TGTGCCAGTAGGAGGACTAGCGGGAGTGATGCCCCCTACGAGCAGTACTTC	CASRRTSGSDAPYEQYF
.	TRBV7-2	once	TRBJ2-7	TGTGCCAGCAGCTTGACCGGGACGGAAGGCTACGAGCAGTACTTC	CASSLTGTEGYEQYF
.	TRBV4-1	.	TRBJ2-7	TGCGCCAGCAGCCAAGATCGGGGCCCCACTTACGAGCAGTACTTC	CASSQDRGPTYEQYF
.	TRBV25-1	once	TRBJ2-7	TGTGCCAGCAGTGTACAGACAGCTCGTACCTACGAGCAGTACTTC	CASSVQTARTYEQYF
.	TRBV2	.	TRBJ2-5	TGTGCCAGCAGTGGGCGGGGCGGGGAGACCCAGTACTTC	CASSGRGGETQYF
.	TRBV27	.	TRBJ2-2	TGTGCCAGCAGTTTGTGGGGGCCCCTACACGGGGAGCTGTTTTTT	CASSLWGPLHGELFF
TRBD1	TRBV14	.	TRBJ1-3	TGTGCCAGCAGCCAACCCGACAGGGGGCAACCCCCGCTTGGAAACACCATATATTTT	CASSQPDRGQPPLGNTIYF
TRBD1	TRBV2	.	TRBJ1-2	TGTGCCAGCAGTAGTGCCTGGGACAGGGCGCCTGAGACCTTC	CASSSAWDRAPETF
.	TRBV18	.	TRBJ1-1	TGTGCCAGCTCACCGCTGAACACTGAAGCTTTCTTT	CASSPLNTEAFF
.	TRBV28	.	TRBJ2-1	TGTGCCAGCAGTCCCTCGGGTAAAATTGAGTTCTTC	CASSPSGKIEFF